This T cell receptor (beta chain) was found in a study of blood T cells in healthy people across ages (dated by TCRdb to about 2015). For the wider study: Template switching captured roughly one uniquely barcoded TCR beta cDNA molecule per two T cells in model experiments. To track age-related changes in TCR beta repertoire diversity, the study relied on deep sequencing normalized with unique cDNA molecular identifiers. The donors were split into four age groups: young (average around 15 years), middle-aged (roughly 39), aged (approximately 60) and long-lived (more than 80). To avoid experimental bias, donors of different ages were randomly spread across the sequencing lanes. For two donors (one aged 18 to 30 and one aged 80 or older), the study analyzed two additional independent replicas of 1 million unique cDNA reads from the same blood draw.

Ten or more counts support this clonotype. The clone's antigen remains unknown. Base qualities are not provided; no much larger clone lies one nucleotide away. Library method: 5' RACE. A second PCR of about 7 to 12 cycles was run with a J-beta primer mix and a sample-barcoded 5' primer. A template-switch 5' adaptor carrying 12 random nucleotides introduced a unique molecular identifier onto each TCR beta cDNA molecule. At least 2.5 million CDR3-containing paired-end reads were obtained from each sample. The Mint cDNA synthesis kit, primed by a TRBC-specific oligonucleotide, was used to synthesize first-strand cDNA from all RNA. Following uracil-DNA glycosylase treatment, all cDNA underwent a first 18-cycle PCR with the universal primers M1SS and BC2_uni_R. Per the authors' processing: Each sample was normalized by randomly selecting 1 million high-quality reads, each carrying a distinct molecular identifier. Reads sharing molecular identifiers were discarded rather than binned into consensus sequences. MiTCR, set to a Q25 quality threshold and the strictest error-elimination algorithm, was used for CDR3 identification, clonotype clustering and error correction. Lower-bound total TCR beta diversity was estimated with a nonparametric unseen species model using Euler transformation. In-frame beta chains were kept once TCRdb had trimmed the public reads at Q25 with fastp and called clones with MiXCR. Identical CDR3 protein sequences are pooled into one entry, listed with their most common genes and DNA. TCRdb's processing, not the authors', yielded these V and J calls. The sample includes some 1,800,000 distinct CDR3 sequences, with about 39% observed a single time. The ten largest clonotypes hold about 23% of the sample.

The 39 donors, aged roughly 6 to 90 years, were systemically healthy Caucasian individuals from Russia. Each donor gave roughly 9 milliliters of peripheral blood, drawn into EDTA-treated Vacutainer tubes. Ficoll-Paque density-gradient centrifugation was used to isolate PBMCs, with at least 7 million per sample. Total RNA was extracted from PBMCs with Trizol reagent, with at least 5 micrograms obtained per sample. The percentages of naive CD45RAhigh/CD27high T cells were determined by flow cytometry on a PBMC aliquot from every donor. What the study reported, not specific to this receptor: Because the CMV infection status of the donors was unknown, age-related changes in expanded clonotypes may potentially have been confounded. A strong correlation was found between observed TCR beta diversity and the percentage of naive T cells measured by flow cytometry. Estimates of total diversity based on one million sequenced T cells were regarded as lower bounds and as underestimates. Observed TCR beta diversity per million T cells fell roughly linearly with age, and a significant reduction was already apparent by age around 40. Conclusive comparison of naive and antigen-experienced compartments was prevented by the profiling of bulk unsorted PBMCs. Compared with the aged group, more naive CD4+ T cells, fewer expanded clones and increased TCR diversity were shown by the long-lived group, suggesting age selection.

Its CDR3 holds 13 amino acids, cysteine through phenylalanine. Left in the record is the CDR3 DNA by itself, 39 bases read in frame from the first base. The trim is 3 bases for V and 5 bases for J, with a gap of 13 bases between the germline ends. As encoded in the germline V gene, CDR1 is SQVTM while CDR2 is ANQGSEA. The source is a human donor in good health. Material for sequencing was blood. The chain uses TRBV29-1 and TRBJ2-5; D gene: possibly TRBD2, on 6 matching bases. The DNA sequence reads TGCAGCGTTGATCCGGGGGTTGAGGAGACCCAGTACTTC. Its coded protein is CSVDPGVEETQYF.